What follows are 18 T cell receptor beta chains derived from one specimen sequenced in a study of shared clonotypes between healthy human individuals. Profiled with immunoSEQ multiplex PCR; TCRdb holds only in-frame clones, not every one. The repertoire has 450,000 to 500,000 clones, approximately 82% of them found once; the top ten carry around 13%. Material: PBMCs. These receptors were taken from a woman aged 40 to 49 in good health. Some clones in this sample may be carry-over from other donors' samples.

This clone was seen just once. The chain uses TRBV27 and TRBJ2-3, with D tentatively TRBD2 (6 bases). Looked up from germline, CDR1 is MNHEY and CDR2 is SMNVEV (reference sequence). The V end lost 8 bases, the J end lost 0 bases, and 12 bases lay between the germline ends. CDR3 size: 14 residues. The chain's CDR3 is CASRRAGSTDTQYF. CDR3 coding DNA: TGTGCCAGCCGTCGGGCGGGGAGCACAGATACGCAGTATTTT.

This chain uses TRBV15 with TRBJ2-7; TRBD1 matches at 10 bases. CDR1 and CDR2 (germline): LNHNV, YYDKDF (reference sequence). The trim removed 5 bases at V and 3 bases at J, leaving 7 bases unmatched. CDR3 length equals 15 residues. The CDR3 bases are TGTGCCACCAGCGGACCCGGGACAGGGGTCTACGAGCAGTACTTC. Translated, it gives CATSGPGTGVYEQYF.

This clone was detected a few times. The gene calls are TRBV7-8 and TRBJ1-3; no definite D call. This CDR3 spans 13 amino acids. Germline lookup yields CDR1 SGHVS and CDR2 FQNEAQ. The germline V and J ends were trimmed by 5 bases and 4 bases, with 9 bases remaining between them. CDR3 protein: CASSPGWGNTIYF. CDR3 DNA sequence: TGTGCCAGCAGCCCCGGCTGGGGAAACACCATATATTTT. Supplemented by reference TRBV7-8 and TRBJ1-3, the full variable domain reads GAGVSQSPRYKVAKRGQDVALRCDPISGHVSLFWYQQALGQGPEFLTYFQNEAQLDKSGLPSDRFFAERPEGSVSTLKIQRTQQEDSAVYLCASSPGWGNTIYFGEGSWLTVV.

The gene calls are TRBV7-8 and TRBJ1-1, with 10 bases aligning to TRBD1. The V gene end was trimmed by 5 bases and the J gene end by 10 bases; junction bases not matched to a gene: 10. The CDR3 has 14 amino acids. Germline CDR1 is SGHVS and CDR2 is FQNEAQ. The CDR3 protein is CASSPQTDRGRAFF. For the CDR3, the DNA is TGTGCCAGCAGCCCACAGACCGACAGGGGGCGAGCTTTCTTT.

V gene TRBV6-6 combines with J gene TRBJ2-5; D unclear. V was trimmed by 5 bases and J by 2 bases, leaving 12 bases between them. Germline V lookup: CDR1 MNHNY, CDR2 SVGAGI (reference sequence). There are 14 residues in the CDR3. The CDR3 DNA follows: TGTGCCAGCAGTGACGGACGAGCGCAAGAGACCCAGTACTTC. Amino acids: CASSDGRAQETQYF.

This clone was recorded many times. The rearrangement links TRBV9 to TRBJ2-7; D perhaps matches TRBD2 (5 bases). This CDR3 has 15 amino acids. CDR1 and CDR2 from the germline V gene are SGDLS and YYNGEE. Trimming shortened V by 0 bases and J by 3 bases, and 13 bases separated the two germline ends. CDR3 in amino acids: CASSVEGSANYEQYF. The CDR3 region has the DNA TGTGCCAGCAGCGTAGAGGGTAGCGCCAACTACGAGCAGTACTTC. Combining the CDR3 with reference TRBV9 and TRBJ2-7 gives the whole variable domain DSGVTQTPKHLITATGQRVTLRCSPRSGDLSVYWYQQSLDQGLQFLIQYYNGEERAKGNILERFSAQQFPDLHSELNLSSLELGDSALYFCASSVEGSANYEQYFGPGTRLTVT.

The gene calls are TRBV29-1 and TRBJ2-1; no definite D call. CDR3 length equals 15 residues. The V gene lost 0 bases and the J gene lost 3 bases, with 12 bases spanning the gap. The germline gives CDR1 SQVTM, CDR2 ANQGSEA. CDR3 sequence (DNA): TGCAGCGTTGAAGAGGGGATCGCGTTCTACAATGAGCAGTTCTTC. It specifies CSVEEGIAFYNEQFF.

The gene calls are TRBV7-6 and TRBJ2-3, with 8 nucleotides matching TRBD1. The CDR3 loop spans 16 amino acids. The germline V gene has CDR1 SGHVS and CDR2 FNYEAQ. The trim removed 5 bases at V and 2 bases at J, leaving 9 bases unmatched. The CDR3 sequence: CASSLLGTGFTDTQYF. The DNA of the CDR3 is TGTGCCAGCAGCCTGCTGGGGACAGGATTCACAGATACGCAGTATTTT.

The chain recombines TRBV27 with TRBJ1-2; D is undetermined. Per the germline V gene, CDR1 is MNHEY and CDR2 is SMNVEV (reference sequence). The CDR3 contains 13 residues. Trimming shortened V by 8 bases and J by 4 bases, and 14 bases separated the two germline ends. The CDR3 DNA reads as TGTGCCAGCGGCCCTACATACAGCTATGGCTACACCTTC. Its translation: CASGPTYSYGYTF.

This clone was counted once. The CDR3 spells CASSQDGGIRNTEAFF. In DNA, the CDR3 is TGCGCCAGCAGCCAAGACGGCGGGATAAGGAACACTGAAGCTTTCTTT. The chain joins TRBV4-1 to TRBJ1-1; D uncertain. CDR3 length: 16 residues. Trimming removed 0 bases from V and 1 base from J, with 12 bases in between. Germline V gene sequence: CDR1 MGHRA, CDR2 YSYEKL.

V usage is TRBV28 and J usage is TRBJ1-4, with a possible D match to TRBD1 (5 bases). V was shortened by 10 bases and J by 6 bases, with 9 bases between the two germline ends. Germline loops: CDR1 MDHEN, CDR2 SYDVKM. The CDR3 has 11 amino acids. The CDR3 protein is CATREYEKLFF. The CDR3 bases are TGTGCCACCAGGGAGTATGAAAAACTGTTTTTT.

This chain links TRBV5-1 with TRBJ2-3; a possible D gene is TRBD2 (6 bases). The V gene lost 0 bases and the J gene lost 0 bases, with 11 bases spanning the gap. This CDR3 contains 16 residues. Germline lookup yields CDR1 SGHRS and CDR2 YFSETQ. The DNA for the CDR3 is TGCGCCAGCAGCTTGGGGCAACGGGGGAGCACAGATACGCAGTATTTT. This translates into CASSLGQRGSTDTQYF.

The genes are TRBV7-6 and TRBJ1-4; possible D gene TRBD1, 6 bases. Germline V gene lookup returns CDR1 SGHVS and CDR2 FNYEAQ. The CDR3 sequence is 15 residues long. Between the trimmed V and J ends, which lost 0 bases and 8 bases, there was a span of 13 bases. The CDR3, as DNA: TGTGCCAGCAGCTTAGCGCTTGGAGGGGGGGAAAAACTGTTTTTT. Translating gives CASSLALGGGEKLFF.

This sequence joins TRBV18 and TRBJ2-7; unclear D gene. V lost 4 bases to trimming and J lost 0 bases, with 4 bases between them. This CDR3 spans 12 amino acids. Germline V gene lookup returns CDR1 KGHSH and CDR2 LQKENI. CDR3 coding DNA: TGTGCCAGCTCACATAGCTCCTACGAGCAGTACTTC. It encodes CASSHSSYEQYF.

The table lists this clone with many counts. The chain combines TRBV2 with TRBJ2-2; tentative D call: TRBD2 (5 bases). The V end lost 6 bases, the J end lost 6 bases, and 11 bases lay between the germline ends. CDR1 is SNHLY, CDR2 FYNNEI, per germline. The CDR3 length is 13 residues. CDR3 sequence: CASSQLEAGELFF. The CDR3 region has the DNA TGTGCCAGCAGCCAACTAGAAGCCGGGGAGCTGTTTTTT.

Concerning this clone: Other DNA sequences in this sample translate to the same CDR3. The chain links TRBV11-3 to TRBJ2-1; 7 nucleotides agree with TRBD2. Germline trimming cut 1 base from V and 10 bases from J; bases unmatched to any gene: 4. This CDR3 is 13 amino acids long. Germline V gene data show CDR1 as SGHNT and CDR2 as YENEEA. The CDR3 region is CASSLAGEGEQFF. The CDR3 nucleotides are TGTGCCAGCAGCTTAGCTGGGGAGGGGGAGCAGTTCTTC.

This chain links TRBV5-1 with TRBJ2-1, with D uncertain. Germline CDR1 SGHRS, CDR2 YFSETQ. There are 15 residues in the CDR3. V was pared by 0 bases and J by 0 bases, with 7 bases between. The CDR3 region is CASSLEGISYNEQFF. CDR3 bases: TGCGCCAGCAGCTTGGAGGGAATCTCCTACAATGAGCAGTTCTTC.

In the case of this clone: This CDR3 is also generated by other DNA sequences in the sample. This rearrangement joins TRBV28 to TRBJ1-3; 7 bases line up with TRBD1. This CDR3 comprises 13 residues. The V gene end was trimmed by 6 bases and the J gene end by 3 bases; junction bases not matched to a gene: 2. CDR1 MDHEN and CDR2 SYDVKM come from the germline V gene. The CDR3 bases are TGTGCCAGCAGGACAGGGAGTGGAAACACCATATATTTT. Encoded protein: CASRTGSGNTIYF.